This TCR beta chain originates from a study of regulatory T cells in long-lasting Graves disease. Per the germline V gene, CDR1 is KGHSH and CDR2 is LQKENI. CDR3 size: 11 residues. Trimming shortened V by 2 bases and J by 6 bases, and 1 base separated the two germline ends. Time point described: newly diagnosed GD, antithyroid drugs for less than 3 months. PBMC RNA served as the TCR library source. This clonotype showed up many times. CDR3 regions were amplified by Arm-PCR using iRepertoire HTBI primers to build TCR beta libraries. TCRdb re-called the multiplex PCR reads through MiXCR, storing one row per CDR3 protein. This table holds under 300,000 distinct CDR3 sequences, just over 20% found once.

This TCR was recovered from a female donor with Graves disease. The rearrangement joins TRBV18 to TRBJ2-2; D is ambiguous. The specimen comprised peripheral blood mononuclear cells (PBMCs), sampled at new diagnosis, from a patient treated with antithyroid drugs. The CDR3 DNA sequence: TGTGCCAGCTCACCAGCCGGGGAGCTGTTTTTT. Its protein product is CASSPAGELFF.